A selection of T cell receptor beta chains follows, all from one sample in a study of T cell repertoires in cytomegalovirus infection. Using its own MiXCR run on the reads, TCRdb lists one record per CDR3 protein. The data contain approximately 500,000 distinct CDR3 sequences, around 11% of them singletons. The specimen sequenced was PBMCs. The receptors stem from a human donor in good health (CMV status not recorded). Some clones in this sample may be carry-over from other donors' samples. Each CDR3 is given with its conserved first and last residue. D genes are given only for firm matches. Clone size is not always given. Where it is, it says once, few, many or a class for expanded clones.

V: TRBV20-1; size: few; D: TRBD2; length: 12; J: TRBJ2-5; CDR3: CSTGLAEETQYF; DNA: TGCTCCACGGGGCTAGCGGAAGAGACCCAGTACTTC
V: TRBV12-3/TRBV12-4; size: .; D: .; length: 14; J: TRBJ2-7; CDR3: CASSPGRSSYEQHF; DNA: TGTGCCAGCAGCCCGGGACGGAGCTCCTACGAGCAGCACTTC
V: TRBV7-2; size: many; D: TRBD2; length: 18; J: TRBJ2-7; CDR3: CASSLAQVSGTSGYEQYF; DNA: TGTGCCAGCAGCTTAGCACAGGTATCCGGGACTAGCGGCTACGAGCAGTACTTC
V: TRBV4-2; size: many; D: .; length: 17; J: TRBJ1-4; CDR3: CASSQGPMGGLNEKLFF; DNA: TGTGCCAGCAGCCAGGGCCCAATGGGGGGCCTTAATGAAAAACTGTTTTTT
V: TRBV12-3/TRBV12-4; size: many; D: .; length: 11; J: TRBJ2-7; CDR3: CASSAGHEQYF; DNA: TGTGCCAGCAGTGCCGGGCACGAGCAGTACTTC
V: TRBV9; size: .; D: .; length: 14; J: TRBJ2-7; CDR3: CASSAKGLNYEQYF; DNA: TGTGCCAGCAGCGCTAAAGGACTGAACTACGAGCAGTACTTC
V: TRBV7-2; size: many; D: .; length: 13; J: TRBJ1-2; CDR3: CASSLVRVVGYTF; DNA: TGTGCCAGCAGCTTAGTAAGGGTCGTGGGCTACACCTTC
V: TRBV7-2; size: many; D: .; length: 13; J: TRBJ2-5; CDR3: CASSLKRQQTQYF; DNA: TGTGCCAGCAGCTTGAAGCGACAACAGACCCAGTACTTC
V: TRBV7-6; size: many; D: TRBD1; length: 17; J: TRBJ2-1; CDR3: CASSFLSGTGSYNEQFF; DNA: TGTGCCAGCAGCTTCCTCTCCGGGACAGGGTCCTACAATGAGCAGTTCTTC
V: TRBV27; size: .; D: TRBD2; length: 16; J: TRBJ2-1; CDR3: CASIPTGTSGINEQFF; DNA: TGTGCCAGCATCCCAACCGGGACTAGCGGGATCAATGAGCAGTTCTTC
V: TRBV4-1; size: few; D: TRBD2; length: 16; J: TRBJ2-3; CDR3: CASSHPVGTSSDTQYF; DNA: TGCGCCAGCAGCCACCCGGTCGGGACTAGTTCGGATACGCAGTATTTT
V: TRBV7-6; size: many; D: TRBD1; length: 16; J: TRBJ2-7; CDR3: CASSPAGQGTLREQYF; DNA: TGTGCCAGCAGCCCTGCCGGACAGGGGACGCTACGGGAGCAGTACTTC
V: TRBV19; size: .; D: .; length: 12; J: TRBJ1-6; CDR3: CASRSGESPLHF; DNA: TGTGCCAGTCGATCCGGGGAATCACCCCTCCACTTT
V: TRBV20-1; size: few; D: .; length: 13; J: TRBJ2-3; CDR3: CSAQAGTTDTQYF; DNA: TGCAGTGCCCAAGCGGGGACAACAGATACGCAGTATTTT
V: TRBV5-1; size: many; D: .; length: 15; J: TRBJ2-2; CDR3: CASSSLESNTGELFF; DNA: TGCGCCAGCAGCTCCCTAGAATCGAACACCGGGGAGCTGTTTTTT
V: TRBV29-1; size: few; D: TRBD1; length: 12; J: TRBJ1-2; CDR3: CSVDGTGYGYTF; DNA: TGCAGCGTTGACGGGACAGGCTATGGCTACACCTTC
V: TRBV19; size: .; D: TRBD1; length: 18; J: TRBJ1-5; CDR3: CASSTRDRSGGSNQPQHF; DNA: TGTGCCAGTAGTACTCGGGACAGGTCGGGGGGTAGCAATCAGCCCCAGCATTTT
V: TRBV6-1; size: many; D: .; length: 14; J: TRBJ1-5; CDR3: CASTPTRVGQPQHF; DNA: TGTGCCAGCACCCCGACCCGGGTCGGACAGCCCCAGCATTTT
V: TRBV10-3; size: many; D: TRBD1; length: 12; J: TRBJ2-7; CDR3: CAHGQGAYEQYF; DNA: TGTGCCCATGGACAGGGGGCTTACGAGCAGTACTTC
V: TRBV7-2; size: many; D: .; length: 16; J: TRBJ2-1; CDR3: CASSNTQGSSYNEQFF; DNA: TGTGCCAGCAGCAACACCCAGGGGAGCTCCTACAATGAGCAGTTCTTC
V: TRBV7-3; size: .; D: .; length: 15; J: TRBJ2-1; CDR3: CASSRALGGGNEQFF; DNA: TGTGCCAGCAGCCGCGCCCTAGGGGGGGGCAATGAGCAGTTCTTC
V: TRBV28; size: .; D: .; length: 16; J: TRBJ1-4; CDR3: CASSWVLKAANEKLFF; DNA: TGTGCCAGCAGTTGGGTCCTGAAGGCAGCTAATGAAAAACTGTTTTTT
V: TRBV28; size: many; D: .; length: 11; J: TRBJ2-7; CDR3: CAIRGSYEQYF; DNA: TGTGCCATTAGGGGCTCCTACGAGCAGTACTTC
V: TRBV7-9; size: many; D: .; length: 13; J: TRBJ2-3; CDR3: CASSPPGSDTQYF; DNA: TGTGCCAGCAGCCCCCCCGGGTCAGATACGCAGTATTTT
V: TRBV19; size: few; D: TRBD2; length: 16; J: TRBJ2-6; CDR3: CASSIRRGTSQNVLTF; DNA: TGTGCCAGTAGTATAAGGCGGGGGACTTCTCAGAACGTCCTGACTTTC
V: TRBV18; size: many; D: .; length: 16; J: TRBJ2-2; CDR3: CASSNSGGPNTGELFF; DNA: TGTGCCAGCTCAAATTCCGGAGGGCCGAACACCGGGGAGCTGTTTTTT
V: TRBV5-6; size: few; D: .; length: 16; J: TRBJ2-1; CDR3: CASSLLSGDFTGEQFF; DNA: TGTGCCAGCAGCTTGCTCAGTGGGGACTTTACCGGTGAGCAGTTCTTC
V: TRBV30; size: .; D: TRBD2; length: 15; J: TRBJ2-1; CDR3: CAWTKAGIQRGEQFF; DNA: TGTGCCTGGACGAAAGCGGGGATCCAGAGGGGTGAGCAGTTCTTC
V: TRBV7-6; size: many; D: .; length: 15; J: TRBJ1-2; CDR3: CASSLVSPLNYGYTF; DNA: TGTGCCAGCAGCTTAGTTTCCCCACTCAACTATGGCTACACCTTC
V: TRBV12-3/TRBV12-4; size: many; D: .; length: 14; J: TRBJ1-2; CDR3: CASRRLGRGYGYTF; DNA: TGTGCCAGCAGACGATTGGGGCGAGGGTATGGCTACACCTTC
V: TRBV5-1; size: many; D: .; length: 12; J: TRBJ1-2; CDR3: CASSLGAYGYTF; DNA: TGCGCCAGCAGTTTGGGTGCCTATGGCTACACCTTC
V: TRBV7-8; size: many; D: .; length: 15; J: TRBJ2-7; CDR3: CASSSRRGSLNEQYF; DNA: TGTGCCAGCAGCTCCAGACGTGGGTCACTGAACGAGCAGTACTTC
V: TRBV6-5; size: many; D: .; length: 11; J: TRBJ2-1; CDR3: CASWGSEREFF; DNA: TGTGCCAGCTGGGGGTCAGAGCGGGAGTTCTTC
V: TRBV7-2; size: many; D: TRBD1; length: 16; J: TRBJ2-1; CDR3: CASTPIGWTGRNEQFF; DNA: TGTGCCAGCACCCCTATCGGCTGGACAGGGCGCAATGAGCAGTTCTTC
V: TRBV19; size: .; D: .; length: 15; J: TRBJ1-1; CDR3: CACSLQGVMNTEAFF; DNA: TGTGCCTGTAGTCTCCAGGGTGTTATGAACACTGAAGCTTTCTTT
V: TRBV12-5; size: many; D: .; length: 12; J: TRBJ1-1; CDR3: CASGQGNTEAFF; DNA: TGTGCTAGTGGGCAGGGCAACACTGAAGCTTTCTTT
V: TRBV24-1; size: once; D: TRBD1; length: 16; J: TRBJ2-1; CDR3: CATSDHGQDNYNEQFF; DNA: TGTGCCACCAGTGACCACGGACAGGACAATTACAATGAGCAGTTCTTC
V: TRBV20-1; size: .; D: .; length: 14; J: TRBJ2-1; CDR3: CSFCYPGSNNEQFF; DNA: TGCAGTTTTTGTTATCCGGGTTCCAACAATGAGCAGTTCTTC
V: TRBV5-1; size: many; D: TRBD2; length: 17; J: TRBJ2-2; CDR3: CASSHRAGGPDTGELFF; DNA: TGCGCCAGCAGCCACCGGGCGGGAGGGCCGGATACCGGGGAGCTGTTTTTT
V: TRBV19; size: many; D: .; length: 11; J: TRBJ2-6; CDR3: CATDGANVLTF; DNA: TGTGCCACCGATGGGGCCAACGTCCTGACTTTC
V: TRBV20-1; size: many; D: .; length: 14; J: TRBJ1-2; CDR3: CSARDLGRGYGYTF; DNA: TGCAGTGCTAGAGATCTGGGCAGGGGATATGGCTACACCTTC
V: TRBV24-1; size: .; D: TRBD2; length: 13; J: TRBJ2-1; CDR3: CATSLGVAGEQFF; DNA: TGTGCCACCAGTCTAGGCGTAGCGGGGGAGCAGTTCTTC
V: TRBV3-1; size: .; D: TRBD2; length: 15; J: TRBJ2-2; CDR3: CASRKLATNTGELFF; DNA: TGTGCCAGCAGAAAACTAGCGACCAACACCGGGGAGCTGTTTTTT
V: TRBV20-1; size: .; D: TRBD1; length: 15; J: TRBJ2-7; CDR3: CSATSYRDSGYEQYF; DNA: TGCAGTGCTACCTCTTACCGGGACAGCGGCTACGAGCAGTACTTC
V: TRBV4-2; size: .; D: TRBD2; length: 16; J: TRBJ2-3; CDR3: CASSPLAGGPPDTQYF; DNA: TGTGCCAGCAGCCCCTTAGCGGGGGGGCCCCCAGATACGCAGTATTTT
V: TRBV3-1; size: few; D: TRBD1; length: 15; J: TRBJ1-2; CDR3: CASSEPDRGLDGYTF; DNA: TGTGCCAGCAGCGAACCGGACAGGGGGCTAGATGGCTACACCTTC
V: TRBV20-1; size: many; D: .; length: 13; J: TRBJ1-3; CDR3: CSAPRNSGNTIYF; DNA: TGCAGTGCTCCCAGGAACTCTGGAAACACCATATATTTT
V: TRBV19; size: few; D: TRBD2; length: 13; J: TRBJ2-5; CDR3: CASSIGGGETQYF; DNA: TGTGCCAGTAGTATCGGGGGGGGAGAGACCCAGTACTTC
V: TRBV7-3; size: many; D: TRBD2; length: 14; J: TRBJ2-3; CDR3: CASSPGGGRGTQYF; DNA: TGTGCCAGCAGCCCCGGGGGGGGGCGAGGAACGCAGTATTTT